The 5 T cell receptor beta chains in this list originate from one sample, sequenced in a study of blood T cell repertoires in COVID-19. Only in-frame clones appear in the TCRdb table, and some are missing; sequencing was by immunoSEQ multiplex PCR. Of 280,000 or so clones in the sample, 75% to 90% were seen once. The material sequenced was peripheral blood. Receptors were obtained from a woman in her sixties or seventies with acute or convalescent COVID-19.

The sample holds a few counts of this clone. The V gene is TRBV30, the J gene TRBJ2-2; TRBD2 matches at 14 bases. V lost 3 bases, J lost 0 bases, and 3 bases stayed unmatched. The CDR3 totals 17 residues. Germline V gene lookup returns CDR1 GTSNPN and CDR2 SVGIG (reference sequence). The CDR3 loop reads CAWRGLAGGANTGELFF. The CDR3 coding sequence is TGTGCCTGGAGAGGACTAGCGGGAGGCGCGAACACCGGGGAGCTGTTTTTT.

The chain is built from TRBV10-3 and TRBJ2-7, with D tentatively TRBD2 (7 bases). Germline V gene sequence: CDR1 ENHRY, CDR2 SYGVKD. The ends were cut back, 11 bases at V and 0 bases at J, with 20 bases in the middle. This CDR3 is built from 15 residues. The DNA of the CDR3 is TGTGCCTCCAAAGGGGGGGGCGAGTACTCCTACGAGCAGTACTTC. It translates to CASKGGGEYSYEQYF.

With regard to this clone: This sample includes further DNA sequences coding for the same CDR3. The rearrangement uses TRBV28 and TRBJ2-7, with D hard to call. CDR3 size: 11 residues. The ends were cut back, 6 bases at V and 6 bases at J, with 9 bases in the middle. In germline, CDR1 is MDHEN, CDR2 SYDVKM. CDR3 nucleotides: TGTGCCAGCAGCTCGCCAGGCGAGCAGTACTTC. This gives the protein CASSSPGEQYF. Combining the CDR3 with reference TRBV28 and TRBJ2-7 gives the whole variable domain DVKVTQSSRYLVKRTGEKVFLECVQDMDHENMFWYRQDPGLGLRLIYFSYDVKMKEKGDIPEGYSVSREKKERFSLILESASTNQTSMYLCASSSPGEQYFGPGTRLTVT.

The J gene is TRBJ1-2, the V gene TRBV5-4; D is perhaps TRBD1 (5 bases). V lost 0 bases, J lost 6 bases, and 6 bases lay in between. Germline V gene lookup returns CDR1 SGHNT and CDR2 YYREEE (reference sequence). This CDR3 comprises 12 residues. This CDR3 reads CASSLGQNGYTF. The CDR3 DNA sequence: TGTGCCAGCAGCTTGGGACAGAATGGCTACACCTTC.

The chain recombines TRBV6-5 with TRBJ1-2, with 9 bases identical to TRBD1. Trimming took 5 bases from V and 3 from J; bases not matched to a gene: 1. Germline V lookup: CDR1 MNHEY, CDR2 SVGAGI. The CDR3 covers 13 residues. The CDR3 DNA is TGTGCCAGCAGTCGGACAGGGGACTATGGCTACACCTTC. Translated, it gives CASSRTGDYGYTF.